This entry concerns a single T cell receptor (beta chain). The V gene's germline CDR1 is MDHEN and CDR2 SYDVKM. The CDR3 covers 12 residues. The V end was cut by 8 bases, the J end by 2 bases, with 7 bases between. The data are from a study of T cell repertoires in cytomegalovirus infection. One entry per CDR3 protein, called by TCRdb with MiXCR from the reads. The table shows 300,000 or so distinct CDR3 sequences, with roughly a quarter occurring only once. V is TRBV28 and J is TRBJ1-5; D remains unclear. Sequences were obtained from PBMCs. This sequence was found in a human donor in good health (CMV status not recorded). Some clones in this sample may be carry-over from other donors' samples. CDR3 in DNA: TGTGCCAGCGTAACAGGCAATCAGCCCCAGCATTTT. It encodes CASVTGNQPQHF.